Following are 8 T cell receptor beta chains from one sample sequenced in a study of response to subunit inactivated influenza vaccine listed by TCRdb under 2018. Libraries were constructed by RT-PCR. Instrument on record: Illumina HiSeq 2500. TCRdb handled the public reads itself, with Q25 trimming in fastp and clone calling in MiXCR, and kept productive beta chains. Each CDR3 protein gets just one entry, which takes the most common genes and DNA from the rows behind it. The sample table contains about 800,000 distinct CDR3 sequences; only one count was recorded for roughly 20% of them. 10% of the sample is in the top ten clones. The source was PBMCs from blood, collected 5 to 6 days after vaccination. These receptors were taken from a man aged 50 or older who received an inactivated influenza vaccine. Donor details come from another sample of the same person, matched by shared clones.

In its sample, this clonotype was seen a few times. The chain recombines TRBV28 with TRBJ2-7, with 9 bases that match TRBD1. The V gene end was trimmed by 3 bases and the J gene end by 5 bases; junction bases not matched to a gene: 5. The CDR3 sequence is 14 residues long. Germline V lookup: CDR1 MDHEN, CDR2 SYDVKM. The CDR3 DNA follows: TGTGCCAGCAGTTTTGCACAGGGGGCGGACGAGCAGTACTTC. Encoded protein: CASSFAQGADEQYF.

The sample holds a few counts of this clonotype. The chain employs TRBV7-2 and TRBJ1-4, with D unresolved. Germline CDR1 and CDR2: SGHTA and FQGNSA. The CDR3 length is 15 residues. V was pared by 0 bases and J by 8 bases, with 13 bases between. Here the CDR3 DNA reads TGTGCCAGCAGCTTAGCGCTCGGGTATCGAGAAAAACTGTTTTTT. It translates to CASSLALGYREKLFF.

V gene TRBV14 combines with J gene TRBJ2-2; D uncertain. Between the trimmed V and J ends, which lost 6 bases and 4 bases, there was a span of 15 bases. This CDR3 is built from 15 residues. The germline V gene encodes CDR1 SGHDN and CDR2 FVKESK. CDR3: CASRPTIGPTGELFF. CDR3 in DNA: TGTGCCAGCAGACCCACAATCGGGCCCACCGGGGAGCTGTTTTTT.

The chain has TRBV11-2 and TRBJ2-3; D tentatively reads TRBD1 or TRBD2 (5 bases each). CDR3 length: 15 amino acids. CDR1 is SGHAT, CDR2 FQNNGV, per germline. The V end lost 4 bases, the J end lost 0 bases, and 11 bases lay between the germline ends. CDR3 nucleotide sequence: TGTGCCAGCAGCTCCTGGGGACCTAGCACAGATACGCAGTATTTT. Its protein product is CASSSWGPSTDTQYF.

This chain uses TRBV6-2 or TRBV6-3 with TRBJ1-5, with 7 bases lining up with TRBD1. The trim removed 6 bases at V and 2 bases at J, leaving 7 bases unmatched. Germline CDR1 is MNHEY and CDR2 is SVGEGT. The CDR3 length is 15 residues. Written as DNA, the CDR3 is TGTGCCAGCAGCCCGACAGGGATAGGCAATCAGCCCCAGCATTTT. This encodes CASSPTGIGNQPQHF.

The rearrangement uses TRBV6-2 or TRBV6-3 and TRBJ2-7, with D possibly matching TRBD1 (6 bases). This CDR3 region has 15 residues. Germline V CDR1 and CDR2: MNHEY, SVGEGT. Trimming pared 6 bases from V and 5 bases from J, leaving 20 bases between. CDR3 sequence: CASSLASSGDHEQYF. As DNA, the CDR3 is TGTGCCAGCAGCCTCGCCTCTTCAGGGGACCACGAGCAGTACTTC.

This clonotype came up a few times. The chain has TRBV4-3 and TRBJ2-1, with D possibly TRBD2 on 6 matching bases. Germline V gene data show CDR1 as LGHNA and CDR2 as YSLEER. Between the trimmed V and J ends, which lost 3 bases and 3 bases, there was a span of 12 bases. The CDR3 covers 15 residues. The CDR3 reads CASSQGGTGYNEQFF. The DNA for the CDR3 is TGCGCCAGCAGCCAGGGCGGGACGGGCTACAATGAGCAGTTCTTC.

This clonotype was seen only a few times. The CDR3 here is CASSQRARASSDEQYF. The DNA for the CDR3 is TGCGCCAGCAGCCAGAGGGCCAGAGCGTCTAGCGACGAGCAGTACTTC. The chain joins TRBV4-1 to TRBJ2-7, with D perhaps matching TRBD2 (6 bases). Per the germline V gene, CDR1 is MGHRA and CDR2 is YSYEKL. V lost 3 bases to trimming and J lost 5 bases, with 20 bases between them. The CDR3 runs 16 residues.